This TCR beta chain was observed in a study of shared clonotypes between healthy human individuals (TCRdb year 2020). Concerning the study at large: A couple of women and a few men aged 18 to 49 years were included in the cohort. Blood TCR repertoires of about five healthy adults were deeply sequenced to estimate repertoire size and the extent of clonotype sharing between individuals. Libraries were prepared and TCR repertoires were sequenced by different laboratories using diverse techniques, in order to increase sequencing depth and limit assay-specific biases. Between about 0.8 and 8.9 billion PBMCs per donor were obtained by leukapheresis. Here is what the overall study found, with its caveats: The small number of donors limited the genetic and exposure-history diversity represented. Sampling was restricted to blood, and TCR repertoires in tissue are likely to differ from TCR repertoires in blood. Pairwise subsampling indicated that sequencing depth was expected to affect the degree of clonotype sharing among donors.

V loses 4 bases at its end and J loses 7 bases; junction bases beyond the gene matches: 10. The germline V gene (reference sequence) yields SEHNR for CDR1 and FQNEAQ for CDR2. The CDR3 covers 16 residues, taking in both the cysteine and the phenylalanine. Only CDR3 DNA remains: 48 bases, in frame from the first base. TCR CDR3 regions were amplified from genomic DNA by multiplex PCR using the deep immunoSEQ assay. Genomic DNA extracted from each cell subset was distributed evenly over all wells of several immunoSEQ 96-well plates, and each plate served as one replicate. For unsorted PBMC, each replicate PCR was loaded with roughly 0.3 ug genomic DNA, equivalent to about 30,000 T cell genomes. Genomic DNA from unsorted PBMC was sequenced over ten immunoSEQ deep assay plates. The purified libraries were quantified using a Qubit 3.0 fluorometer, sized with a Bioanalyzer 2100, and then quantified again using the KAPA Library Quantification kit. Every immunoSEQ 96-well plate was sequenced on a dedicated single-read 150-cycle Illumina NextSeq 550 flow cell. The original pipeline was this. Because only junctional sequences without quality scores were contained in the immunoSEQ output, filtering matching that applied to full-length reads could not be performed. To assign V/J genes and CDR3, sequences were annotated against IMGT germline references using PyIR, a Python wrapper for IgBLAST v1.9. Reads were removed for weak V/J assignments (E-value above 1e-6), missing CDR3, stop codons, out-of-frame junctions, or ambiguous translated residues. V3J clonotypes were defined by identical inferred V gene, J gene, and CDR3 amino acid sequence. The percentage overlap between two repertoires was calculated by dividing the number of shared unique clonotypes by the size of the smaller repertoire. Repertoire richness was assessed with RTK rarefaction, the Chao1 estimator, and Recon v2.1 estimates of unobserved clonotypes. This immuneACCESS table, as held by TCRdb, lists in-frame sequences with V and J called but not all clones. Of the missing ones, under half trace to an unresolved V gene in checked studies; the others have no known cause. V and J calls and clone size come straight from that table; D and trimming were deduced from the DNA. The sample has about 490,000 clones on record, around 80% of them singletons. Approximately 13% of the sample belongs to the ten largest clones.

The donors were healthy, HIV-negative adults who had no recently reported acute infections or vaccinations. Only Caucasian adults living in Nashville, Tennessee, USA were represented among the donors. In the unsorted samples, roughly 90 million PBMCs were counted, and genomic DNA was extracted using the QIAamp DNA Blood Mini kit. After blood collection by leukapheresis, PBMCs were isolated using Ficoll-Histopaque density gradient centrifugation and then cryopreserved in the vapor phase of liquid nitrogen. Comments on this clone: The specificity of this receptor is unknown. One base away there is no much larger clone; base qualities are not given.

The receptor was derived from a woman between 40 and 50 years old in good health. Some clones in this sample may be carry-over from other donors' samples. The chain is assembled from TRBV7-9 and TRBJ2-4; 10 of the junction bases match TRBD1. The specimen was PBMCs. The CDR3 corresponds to CASSYNPGQGRNIQYF. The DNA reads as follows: TGTGCCAGCAGCTATAACCCGGGACAGGGGAGGAACATTCAGTACTTC.